These 18 T cell receptor beta chains share one sample of origin, sequenced in a study of T-cell memory formation after mild COVID-19. TCRdb fed the 5' RACE reads into MiXCR, producing one record per CDR3 protein. The data show over 450,000 distinct CDR3 sequences, roughly 20% seen once. Sample: PBMCs or a T cell subset sorted from them (not recorded which). Every receptor here comes from an adult woman who had mild COVID-19 (a few samples of this study predate the infection). Cell type and time point are not known.

As to this clonotype: Since no conserved phenylalanine or tryptophan closes the CDR3, a read error is the likely cause. This chain joins TRBV7-9 and TRBJ2-5; 8 nucleotides agree with TRBD2. From germline, CDR1 is SEHNR and CDR2 FQNEAQ (reference sequence). Trimming at V came to 3 bases and at J to 5 bases, leaving 5 bases not matched to a gene. This CDR3 contains 14 residues. This chain's CDR3 is CASSLSGRGETQYL. In DNA form, the CDR3 reads TGTGCCAGCAGCTTGTCCGGGAGGGGGGAGACCCAGTACTTA.

The rearrangement joins TRBV29-1 to TRBJ1-5; no firm D call. The CDR3 has 13 residues. V was shortened by 5 bases and J by 1 base, with 9 bases between the two germline ends. Germline lookup yields CDR1 SQVTM and CDR2 ANQGSEA. The CDR3 loop reads CSVSPDSNQPQHF. The CDR3 DNA reads as TGCAGCGTTTCTCCGGACAGCAATCAGCCCCAGCATTTT.

This clonotype was counted between two and nine times. The rearrangement uses TRBV19 and TRBJ2-2, with D tentatively TRBD1 (5 bases). CDR1 and CDR2 (germline): LNHDA, SQIVND (reference sequence). Trimming cost V 6 bases and J 7 bases, with 15 bases left between them. There are 14 residues in the CDR3. CDR3 sequence reads: CASRRQPRSGELFF. CDR3 nucleotides: TGTGCCAGTAGGAGACAGCCCCGAAGCGGGGAGCTGTTTTTT.

The rearrangement joins TRBV3-1 to TRBJ1-1, with TRBD1 matching 7 bases. The V gene end was trimmed by 0 bases and the J gene end by 5 bases; junction bases not matched to a gene: 6. Germline CDR1 and CDR2: LGHDT and YNNKEL (reference sequence). The length of the CDR3 is 15 residues. The CDR3 DNA sequence: TGTGCCAGCAGCCAAGAAGGGGGCGCCCGGACTGAAGCTTTCTTT. It codes for CASSQEGGARTEAFF.

The rearrangement links TRBV20-1 to TRBJ2-3, with a weak D call TRBD2 (6 bases). Between the trimmed V and J ends, which lost 0 bases and 2 bases, there was a span of 12 bases. Germline-derived CDR1 and CDR2 are DFQATT and SNEGSKA (reference sequence). The CDR3 contains 15 residues. Here the CDR3 DNA reads TGCAGTGCTAGAGACCCGGGGGAGCTCACAGATACGCAGTATTTT. Amino acids: CSARDPGELTDTQYF.

The CDR3 reads CASSEWVAGLQETQYF. CDR3 nucleotide sequence: TGTGCCAGCAGTGAATGGGTAGCGGGGCTCCAAGAGACCCAGTACTTC. The chain is built from TRBV25-1 and TRBJ2-5; 8 bases fit TRBD2. The germline V gene encodes CDR1 MGHDK and CDR2 SYGVNS. After removal of 1 base from V and 1 base from J, the junction contained 5 bases not matched to a gene. There are 16 residues in the CDR3.

Only one count was recorded for this clonotype. The V gene is TRBV27, the J gene TRBJ2-7; D gene ambiguous. Trimming left V 6 bases short and J 0 bases short, with 9 bases between. Germline loops: CDR1 MNHEY, CDR2 SMNVEV (reference sequence). The CDR3 contains 13 residues. CDR3 amino acids: CASSYGVSYEQYF. The CDR3 DNA follows: TGTGCCAGCAGCTACGGAGTCTCCTACGAGCAGTACTTC.

This clonotype has just a few counts. The gene calls are TRBV7-6 and TRBJ1-1, with TRBD1 as a possible D gene (5 bases). V dropped 2 bases and J dropped 4 bases, with 11 bases sitting between them. Germline-derived CDR1 and CDR2 are SGHVS and FNYEAQ. This CDR3 contains 14 residues. For the CDR3, the DNA is TGTGCCAGCAGCTTATTCGGGGGTGGCACTGAAGCTTTCTTT. This gives the protein CASSLFGGGTEAFF.

CDR3 coding DNA: TGTGCCACCAGCAGAGATCCGCCGTTTGAAGCTTTCTTT. Its protein product is CATSRDPPFEAFF. The rearrangement links TRBV15 to TRBJ1-1, with D hard to call. Germline V lookup: CDR1 LNHNV, CDR2 YYDKDF (reference sequence). V shed 0 bases and J shed 7 bases, with 9 bases lying between them. This CDR3 is built from 13 residues.

The chain combines TRBV11-2 with TRBJ2-1; the match to TRBD1 covers 8 bases. V dropped 5 bases and J dropped 9; count of bases not matched to a gene: 3. CDR3 length: 12 residues. Germline-derived CDR1 and CDR2 are SGHAT and FQNNGV. The CDR3, as DNA: TGTGCCAGCAGCAAAACAGGGGGTGAGCAGTTCTTC. This translates into CASSKTGGEQFF.

The chain combines TRBV15 with TRBJ1-1; a possible D gene is TRBD1 (6 bases). Germline CDR1 reads LNHNV; CDR2 reads YYDKDF (reference sequence). CDR3 size: 15 residues. Trimming shortened V by 3 bases and J by 4 bases, and 15 bases separated the two germline ends. The CDR3 here is CATSRTYREVTEAFF. The CDR3, as DNA: TGTGCCACCAGCAGGACTTACAGGGAGGTCACTGAAGCTTTCTTT.

The chain carries TRBV6-2 or TRBV6-3 and TRBJ2-7, with D hard to call. Per germline, CDR1 MNHEY and CDR2 SVGEGT. This CDR3 spans 12 amino acids. V lost 6 bases and J 2 bases, leaving 8 bases between the germline ends. The CDR3 loop reads CASSLHPYEQYF. CDR3 DNA: TGTGCCAGCAGCCTACATCCCTACGAGCAGTACTTC.

This clonotype has a handful of counts. V gene TRBV6-1 combines with J gene TRBJ2-1; 10 nucleotides line up with TRBD2. J gave up 9 bases and V 5 bases, and 13 bases lay outside the gene matches. CDR1 and CDR2 from the germline V gene are MNHNS and SASEGT. The CDR3 sequence is 16 residues long. The DNA of the CDR3 is TGTGCCAGCAGTCCCCCCGGAGAGAGCGGGAGGGGTGAGCAGTTCTTC. Its translation: CASSPPGESGRGEQFF.

Only a few counts were recorded for this clonotype. V gene TRBV4-3 combines with J gene TRBJ2-1; D is uncertain. Trimming shortened V by 0 bases and J by 0 bases, and 9 bases separated the two germline ends. This CDR3 is 16 amino acids long. Germline CDR1 reads LGHNA; CDR2 reads YSLEER. CDR3 sequence reads: CASSQEARTSYNEQFF. The CDR3, as DNA: TGCGCCAGCAGCCAAGAGGCCAGGACCTCCTACAATGAGCAGTTCTTC.

In its sample, this clonotype was seen a few times. This sequence joins TRBV20-1 and TRBJ2-1; D is unclear. The ends were cut back, 0 bases at V and 0 bases at J, with 9 bases in the middle. CDR3 length: 15 amino acids. Germline V gene data show CDR1 as DFQATT and CDR2 as SNEGSKA (reference sequence). As DNA, the CDR3 is TGCAGTGCTAGAGAAGACCCTAGCTCCTACAATGAGCAGTTCTTC. It codes for CSAREDPSSYNEQFF.

This clonotype was recorded a few times. The chain combines TRBV6-2 or TRBV6-3 with TRBJ1-1, with 9 bases matching TRBD1. Germline CDR1 MNHEY, CDR2 SVGEGT. V lost 5 bases and J lost 3; bases outside the gene matches: 10. The CDR3 covers 16 residues. Here the CDR3 reads CASSNTGGALDTEAFF. The CDR3 DNA sequence: TGTGCCAGCAGTAACACAGGGGGCGCTTTGGACACTGAAGCTTTCTTT.

The gene calls are TRBV7-9 and TRBJ2-2; 11 bases line up with TRBD2. The CDR3 extends over 17 amino acids. Germline lookup yields CDR1 SEHNR and CDR2 FQNEAQ (reference sequence). The J segment lost 3 bases and the V segment lost 4 bases, leaving 7 bases of the junction unmatched. The CDR3 is CASSSEPGLADTGELFF. Written as DNA, the CDR3 is TGTGCCAGCAGCTCAGAACCGGGACTAGCGGACACCGGGGAGCTGTTTTTT.

The chain links TRBV7-9 to TRBJ1-2; tentatively, D is TRBD1 (6 bases). Trimming removed 5 bases from V and 6 bases from J, with 16 bases in between. Germline V gives CDR1 SEHNR, CDR2 FQNEAQ (reference sequence). This CDR3 spans 14 amino acids. CDR3 region: CASSHRDNPDGYTF. CDR3 bases: TGTGCCAGCAGCCACCGGGACAATCCTGATGGCTACACCTTC.